This record covers a single TCR beta chain. No cognate antigen has been identified for it. Base qualities are missing; no much larger clone stands one base away. The method behind the library was the immunoSEQ multiplex PCR assay. From the authors' description of their analysis: A statistical classification framework was built to diagnose cytomegalovirus status from the catalog of TCR beta chain sequences. The table was pulled from immuneACCESS by TCRdb, which kept in-frame rearrangements only. Such tables lose some clones; where checked, under half of the loss comes from unresolved V genes, and the rest has no known cause. V, J and clone size were drawn from that table, and D and trimming were deduced from the DNA. This sample has roughly 80,000 clones in its table, and approximately 93% of those were observed once. Roughly 0.62% of the sample belongs to the ten largest clones. Separate from the approximately 670-subject first cohort, the validation cohort of some 130 subjects was the group to which the donors belonged.

The data derive from a study of cytomegalovirus exposure and HLA in healthy donors (dated 2017 in TCRdb). As for the study more broadly: According to a later analysis, one platform produced both the roughly 110 validation repertoires and the approximately 670 repertoires of the first cohort. To predict cytomegalovirus infection status, the study combined high-throughput TCR immunosequencing, statistical association of individual TCRs with disease status, and machine learning. The study was designed to test whether signatures of past pathogen exposure could be identified by cataloging public T cell receptors. In addition to the first cohort of 666 subjects, a separate validation cohort of 120 different subjects was used. Overall study results and their limits: In vitro tests confirmed that a few of the cytomegalovirus-associated TCR beta chains recognize cytomegalovirus antigens. A total of 150 to 200 TCR beta chains were listed by the study as associated with cytomegalovirus. Most TCR sequences were seen in very few donors, while some public TCRs were found in many individuals. All 120 or so repertoires were used to score co-occurrence in the validation cohort in a later analysis, because that analysis had no HLA typing for the cohort. In a later analysis, TCRs clustered in the first cohort were found to also tend to co-occur in the approximately 110 validation repertoires, with over 90% of cluster scores above 0. It was suggested by the authors that the approach could potentially be generalized to other disease states and immunological phenotypes. The classifier was reported to diagnose cytomegalovirus status with high specificity and sensitivity in both the original and validation cohorts.

Source material: PBMCs. This sequence was found in a man between 18 and 35 years old in good health and CMV-seronegative.

The nucleotide sequence reads TGTGCCAGCAGCTTGACAGGGGGGAAGAACACTGAAGCTTTCTTT. Its coded protein is CASSLTGGKNTEAFF. The chain employs TRBV7-6 and TRBJ1-1, and TRBD1 aligns with 9 junction nucleotides. Ends trimmed: V by 3 bases, J by 1 base; bases unmatched to a gene: 3. The CDR3 spans 15 residues, from the cysteine through the phenylalanine. This entry keeps only the CDR3 DNA: 45 bases, framed from base 1. CDR1 and CDR2 are read off the germline V gene as SGHVS and FNYEAQ.